This T cell receptor (beta chain) was obtained from a study of T-cell memory formation after mild COVID-19. The overall study: Largely donor-specific TCR clusters were found. Study-level findings and limits: In second-wave clones peaking day 37, SARS-CoV-2 specificity remained unconfirmed.

TCRdb used MiXCR to reprocess the 5' RACE reads, holding one entry per CDR3 protein. The data hold approximately 300,000 distinct CDR3 sequences, with about 16% observed a single time. This clonotype was detected a few times. Antigen specificity is unknown. Per the germline V gene, CDR1 is MGHRA and CDR2 is YSYEKL. CDR3 length equals 14 residues. V was cut by 0 bases and J by 4 bases, with 7 bases left in between. This TCR was recovered from a man aged 18 to 29 who had mild COVID-19 (a few samples of this study predate the infection). Cell type and time point are not known. The sequenced material came from PBMCs or a T cell subset sorted from them (not recorded which). The chain joins TRBV4-1 to TRBJ2-1; the D is unclear. CDR3 region: CASSQEALYNEQFF. The DNA for the CDR3 is TGCGCCAGCAGCCAAGAGGCCCTATACAATGAGCAGTTCTTC.